The entry that follows covers one T cell receptor beta chain sequence. The CDR3 consists of 14 residues. CDR1 SGHDT and CDR2 YYEEEE come from the germline V gene. V trimming: 1 base; J trimming: 4 bases; junction bases outside the gene matches: 4. Only in-frame clones appear in the TCRdb table, and some are missing; sequencing was by immunoSEQ multiplex PCR. The table has about 100,000 clones, about 95% seen once; the top ten hold roughly 0.9%. The entry originates in a study of cytomegalovirus exposure and HLA in healthy donors. The TCR was taken from a woman between 18 and 30 years old in good health and CMV-seronegative. The sequenced sample consisted of PBMCs. This chain links TRBV5-6 with TRBJ1-2, with 7 bases lining up with TRBD1. In DNA form, the CDR3 reads TGTGCCAGCAGCTTGCGCAGGGGGATCTATGGCTACACCTTC. It encodes CASSLRRGIYGYTF.